These T cell receptor beta chains were read from a single sample in a study of Ad26.COV2.S vaccination and SARS-CoV-2 variants. The repertoire was sequenced with immunoSEQ multiplex PCR; TCRdb's copy has only in-frame clones and lacks some. This sample carries around 170,000 clones, 87% of them seen once, and the ten largest clones take more than 4.5%. This specimen consisted of peripheral blood, obtained after recovery from COVID-19. The receptor set was obtained from a human donor who had recovered from COVID-19. The CDR3 runs from the conserved cysteine through the conserved F or W. Fields, in order: CDR3 protein, CDR3 DNA, clone size, J gene, D gene, CDR3 length, V gene. D genes are given only for firm matches. Size values are once, few and many counts, or a class for expanded clones, and some rows have none.

CDR3aa: CASSPVGQFNQPQHF
CDR3nt: TGTGCCAGCTCACCGGTTGGACAGTTCAATCAGCCCCAGCATTTT
abundance: once
j_gene: TRBJ1-5
d_gene: NA
len: 15
v_gene: TRBV18

CDR3aa: CASSDPGTGVIRQYF
CDR3nt: TGTGCCAGCAGTGACCCCGGGACAGGGGTCATTCGGCAGTACTTC
abundance: NA
j_gene: TRBJ2-7
d_gene: TRBD1
len: 15
v_gene: TRBV2

CDR3aa: CASSLDLPPLHF
CDR3nt: TGTGCCAGCAGCTTAGATCTCCCACCCCTCCACTTT
abundance: NA
j_gene: TRBJ1-6
d_gene: NA
len: 12
v_gene: TRBV7-2

CDR3aa: CASSTEGNRRETQYF
CDR3nt: TGTGCCAGCAGTACGGAGGGTAATCGGCGGGAGACCCAGTACTTC
abundance: NA
j_gene: TRBJ2-5
d_gene: NA
len: 15
v_gene: TRBV6-5

CDR3aa: CSAPNYEKLFF
CDR3nt: TGCAGTGCCCCAAATTATGAAAAACTGTTTTTT
abundance: few
j_gene: TRBJ1-4
d_gene: NA
len: 11
v_gene: TRBV20-1

CDR3aa: CASCSGEKLFF
CDR3nt: TGTGCCAGCTGCTCAGGTGAAAAACTGTTTTTT
abundance: NA
j_gene: TRBJ1-4
d_gene: NA
len: 11
v_gene: TRBV7-3

CDR3aa: CASSLRDRGGIGNQPQHF
CDR3nt: TGCGCCAGCAGCTTACGGGACAGGGGTGGAATAGGCAATCAGCCCCAGCATTTT
abundance: NA
j_gene: TRBJ1-5
d_gene: TRBD1
len: 18
v_gene: TRBV5-1

CDR3aa: CASIPLGDTQYF
CDR3nt: TGTGCCAGCATCCCGTTGGGAGATACGCAGTATTTT
abundance: NA
j_gene: TRBJ2-3
d_gene: NA
len: 12
v_gene: TRBV7-9

CDR3aa: CASSLQGAGSNQPQHF
CDR3nt: TGTGCCAGCAGCTTACAGGGGGCAGGGAGCAATCAGCCCCAGCATTTT
abundance: few
j_gene: TRBJ1-5
d_gene: TRBD1
len: 16
v_gene: TRBV5-4

CDR3aa: CASSFWRGNTGELFF
CDR3nt: TGTGCCAGCAGCTTCTGGCGGGGGAACACCGGGGAGCTGTTTTTT
abundance: NA
j_gene: TRBJ2-2
d_gene: NA
len: 15
v_gene: TRBV5-4

CDR3aa: CSVEALTNEQFF
CDR3nt: TGCAGCGTTGAAGCACTCACGAATGAGCAGTTCTTC
abundance: once
j_gene: TRBJ2-1
d_gene: NA
len: 12
v_gene: TRBV29-1

CDR3aa: CASSQEGAGANYGYTF
CDR3nt: TGCGCCAGCAGCCAAGAAGGTGCAGGCGCCAACTATGGCTACACCTTC
abundance: once
j_gene: TRBJ1-2
d_gene: NA
len: 16
v_gene: TRBV4-1

CDR3aa: CASSLAGGLIQETQYF
CDR3nt: TGTGCCAGCAGCTTGGCCGGGGGCCTTATCCAAGAGACCCAGTACTTC
abundance: NA
j_gene: TRBJ2-5
d_gene: NA
len: 16
v_gene: TRBV5-4

CDR3aa: CASSLKTGLGTEAFF
CDR3nt: TGTGCCAGCAGCTTAAAGACAGGGTTGGGCACTGAAGCTTTCTTT
abundance: NA
j_gene: TRBJ1-1
d_gene: TRBD1
len: 15
v_gene: TRBV7-2

CDR3aa: CASNEGHYTEAFF
CDR3nt: TGTGCCAGCAACGAAGGGCATTACACTGAAGCTTTCTTT
abundance: NA
j_gene: TRBJ1-1
d_gene: NA
len: 13
v_gene: TRBV6-5